The 15 T cell receptor beta chains below were found in one sample sequenced in a study of cytomegalovirus exposure and HLA in healthy donors. With 60 Vbeta and 13 Jbeta primers, the PCR was carried out. The protocol was immunoSEQ multiplex PCR, while the TCRdb copy is restricted to in-frame clones and leaves out a portion. The sample holds over 140,000 clones; around 82% are singletons and the top ten take around 2.5%. The specimen was PBMCs. Receptor source: a man aged 50 to 59 in good health and CMV-seronegative.

The chain employs TRBV6-5 and TRBJ2-7; TRBD1 agrees at 7 bases. CDR3 length equals 14 residues. V was pared by 6 bases and J by 5 bases, with 10 bases of the junction left unmatched. Germline assignment: CDR1 MNHEY and CDR2 SVGAGI. The CDR3 here is CASSNRGFFNEQYF. For the CDR3, the DNA is TGTGCCAGCAGCAACAGGGGCTTCTTCAACGAGCAGTACTTC.

The chain joins TRBV5-1 to TRBJ1-5; D might be TRBD1 (6 bases). The V gene lost 0 bases and the J gene lost 4 bases, with 11 bases spanning the gap. The CDR3 totals 15 residues. Germline V CDR1 and CDR2: SGHRS, YFSETQ. The CDR3 sequence: CASSLGDTLNQPQHF. The CDR3 DNA is TGCGCCAGCAGCTTGGGGGACACCTTGAATCAGCCCCAGCATTTT.

With respect to this clone: One junction end disagrees with the germline gene, perhaps due to a read error. The J gene is TRBJ2-3, the V gene TRBV2, with TRBD2 identical over 12 bases. Germline CDR1 and CDR2: SNHLY and FYNNEI. This CDR3 spans 15 amino acids. CDR3 nucleotide sequence: TGTGCCAGCAGTCTAGCGGGAGGGCTCACAGATACGCCGTATTTT. Its protein is CASSLAGGLTDTPYF. Drawing the rest from reference TRBV2 and TRBJ2-3, the complete variable domain is EPEVTQTPSHQVTQMGQEVILRCVPISNHLYFYWYRQILGQKVEFLVSFYNNEISEKSEIFDDQFSVERPDGSNFTLKIRSTKLEDSAMYFCASSLAGGLTDTPYFGPGTRLTVL.

V and J are TRBV6-5 and TRBJ1-1; TRBD1 agrees at 7 bases. This CDR3 has 14 amino acids. Germline-derived CDR1 and CDR2 are MNHEY and SVGAGI. With V trimmed by 7 bases and J by 3 bases, 8 bases remained unmatched. CDR3 amino acids: CASKDRDSDTEAFF. CDR3 DNA sequence: TGTGCCAGCAAAGACCGGGACAGTGACACTGAAGCTTTCTTT.

This rearrangement joins TRBV19 to TRBJ2-5; 11 bases are shared with TRBD1. Germline V gene data show CDR1 as LNHDA and CDR2 as SQIVND (reference sequence). Trimming at V came to 6 bases and at J to 2 bases, leaving 8 bases not matched to a gene. This CDR3 has 16 amino acids. The CDR3 coding sequence is TGTGCCAGTAGGGGCCGGGACAGGGGGAGTCAAGAGACCCAGTACTTC. It encodes CASRGRDRGSQETQYF. Filled out from reference TRBV19 and TRBJ2-5, the complete variable domain reads DGGITQSPKYLFRKEGQNVTLSCEQNLNHDAMYWYRQDPGQGLRLIYYSQIVNDFQKGDIAEGYSVSREKKESFPLTVTSAQKNPTAFYLCASRGRDRGSQETQYFGPGTRLLVL.

The chain uses TRBV6-5 and TRBJ2-6, with D possibly TRBD1 on 6 matching bases. This CDR3 region has 16 residues. Deletions cut 2 bases from V and 2 bases from J, with 10 bases between. CDR1 is MNHEY, CDR2 SVGAGI, per germline. The CDR3 bases are TGTGCCAGCAGTTACGGTGGGGGCGCTGGGGCCAACGTCCTGACTTTC. Protein sequence: CASSYGGGAGANVLTF.

The genes are TRBV28 and TRBJ2-7; the match to TRBD1 covers 7 bases. The germline V gene encodes CDR1 MDHEN and CDR2 SYDVKM. Trimming cost V 4 bases and J 1 base; bases outside gene matches: 7. CDR3 length: 15 residues. In DNA, the CDR3 is TGTGCCAGCAGTTCTACAGGGGACACGTCCTACGAGCAGTACTTC. Amino acid sequence: CASSSTGDTSYEQYF.

The chain joins TRBV2 to TRBJ2-2, with D possibly being TRBD2 (5 bases). V was trimmed by 4 bases and J by 4 bases, leaving 10 bases between them. The CDR3 length is 14 residues. Germline V gene data show CDR1 as SNHLY and CDR2 as FYNNEI. The CDR3 loop reads CASSVLAGTGELFF. The CDR3 region has the DNA TGTGCCAGCAGTGTTCTGGCGGGCACCGGGGAGCTGTTTTTT.

This sequence joins TRBV6-5 and TRBJ2-1, with 7 nucleotides matching TRBD1. From germline, CDR1 is MNHEY and CDR2 SVGAGI. CDR3 length equals 15 residues. V lost 0 bases to trimming and J lost 2 bases; unmatched junction nucleotides: 1. Here the CDR3 reads CASSYSQGAYNEQFF. The CDR3 coding sequence is TGTGCCAGCAGTTACTCGCAGGGGGCCTACAATGAGCAGTTCTTC.

The chain employs TRBV15 and TRBJ2-2, with 8 nucleotides matching TRBD2. J was trimmed by 4 bases and V by 3 bases; bases with no gene match: 7. The CDR3 loop spans 16 amino acids. Germline V CDR1 and CDR2: LNHNV, YYDKDF (reference sequence). The CDR3 loop is CATSRAGTSVTGELFF. The CDR3 nucleotides read TGTGCCACCAGCAGGGCCGGGACTAGTGTCACCGGGGAGCTGTTTTTT.

V usage is TRBV5-1 and J usage is TRBJ1-3; a possible D gene is TRBD1 (5 bases). Between the trimmed V and J ends, which lost 4 bases and 2 bases, there was a span of 7 bases. CDR1 is SGHRS, CDR2 YFSETQ, per germline. The length of the CDR3 is 13 residues. CDR3 DNA sequence: TGCGCCAGCAGCCAAGGGGCTGGAAACACCATATATTTT. Amino acids: CASSQGAGNTIYF.

The chain uses TRBV2 and TRBJ1-1, with 9 bases matching TRBD1. In germline, CDR1 is SNHLY, CDR2 FYNNEI. With V trimmed by 6 bases and J by 3 bases, 17 bases remained unmatched. The CDR3 contains 18 residues. The CDR3 DNA sequence: TGTGCCAGCAGCTCCTTCCTACCGGGACAGGGAAGCTACACTGAAGCTTTCTTT. It yields the protein CASSSFLPGQGSYTEAFF.

The chain employs TRBV4-1 and TRBJ2-3; TRBD2 matches at 8 bases. The germline CDR1 and CDR2 sequences are MGHRA and YSYEKL. There are 14 residues in the CDR3. The V and J ends lost 2 bases and 5 bases, in that order; junction bases with no gene match: 3. CDR3 sequence reads: CASSQLSGGDTQYF. The CDR3 nucleotides are TGCGCCAGCAGCCAACTAAGCGGGGGAGATACGCAGTATTTT.

The rearrangement joins TRBV2 to TRBJ2-1, with D unclear. CDR3 length: 11 residues. Trimming removed 6 bases at V and 7 bases at J, with 7 bases between. CDR1 and CDR2 (germline): SNHLY, FYNNEI. CDR3 nucleotide sequence: TGTGCCAGCAGGCGAAAAAATGAGCAGTTCTTC. Protein sequence: CASRRKNEQFF.

The chain recombines TRBV30 with TRBJ1-2; tentatively, D is TRBD1 (6 bases). V was clipped by 1 base and J by 4 bases, with 10 bases between them. This CDR3 spans 13 amino acids. Germline loops: CDR1 GTSNPN, CDR2 SVGIG (reference sequence). The CDR3 DNA reads TGTGCCTGGAGTGGGCAGGGGCTCTATGGCTACACCTTC. Encoded protein: CAWSGQGLYGYTF.